This paragraph covers one T cell receptor (beta chain) sequence. As handled by the study authors: It was from reference gene primer amplification that nucleated cell counts were estimated. Clones were sequenced by immunoSEQ multiplex PCR, and TCRdb holds only the in-frame ones, with some missing. V and J calls and clone size are given by that table; D and trimming were obtained from the DNA. The sample contains around 60,000 clones, about 83% of which appear only once. The data originate from a study of blood T cell repertoires in COVID-19. Study context: PBMCs, B-cell-depleted T cells, or T cells provided the cDNA or gDNA that made up the material.

The V and J ends lost 1 base and 4 bases respectively, with 13 bases between them. The germline gives CDR1 SEHNR, CDR2 FQNEAQ (reference sequence). This CDR3 is built from 15 residues. The origin of this receptor is a man in his forties or fifties with COVID-19, enrolled during active disease. The sequencing input was peripheral blood. The chain employs TRBV7-9 and TRBJ1-1; D is unresolved. The CDR3 nucleotides are TGTGCCAGCAGCTTAGATTCGGGGTTTGGCACTGAAGCTTTCTTT. Amino acids: CASSLDSGFGTEAFF.